What follows is one T cell receptor beta chain and its context. Produced via immunoSEQ multiplex PCR; TCRdb's table is partial and in-frame only. The sample records some 150,000 clones, more than 75% being singletons. This sample was included in a study of blood T cell repertoires in COVID-19. Study overall: The origin of the acute and convalescent COVID-19 samples was the United States, Italy and Spain.

V was cut by 6 bases and J by 6 bases, with 15 bases left in between. CDR1 MNHEY and CDR2 SVGEGT come from the germline V gene. CDR3 length: 13 residues. The clonotype was recovered from a man between 50 and 59 years old who had recovered from COVID-19. Sequencing input: peripheral blood. The chain couples TRBV6-2 or TRBV6-3 to TRBJ2-7, with a tentative D call TRBD1 (5 bases). The CDR3 region is CASSPGHRVEQYF. CDR3 in DNA: TGTGCCAGCAGCCCCGGACATAGAGTCGAGCAGTACTTC.